This TCR beta chain stems from a study of T cell responses to AZD1222 COVID-19 vaccine. Only a few counts were recorded for this clone. Its cognate antigen is unknown. Generated by immunoSEQ multiplex PCR, the TCRdb table keeps only in-frame clones and is missing some. In the table there are about 100,000 clones, over 85% of which are singletons. The study, taken as a whole, reports: An increase in Spike-specific TCR breadth and depth was observed after two AZD1222 doses. Baseline antibody screening turned up just a handful of seropositive AZD1222 recipients. Nearly half of spike-specific TCRs reportedly go after variant regions that carry no mutations. Only after the peak T cell response were repertoires sampled.

In germline, CDR1 is LGHDT, CDR2 YNNKEL (reference sequence). Trimming cost V 4 bases and J 7 bases, with 11 bases left between them. The CDR3 spans 14 residues. This rearrangement joins TRBV3-1 (or the pseudogene TRBV3-2) to TRBJ1-6; D call uncertain. The receptor was isolated from an adult in good health. Sample: peripheral blood, taken on day 0 of MenACWY control vaccination. The CDR3 DNA is TGTGCCAGCAGCCGGCCAATGAGGAATTCACCCCTCCACTTT. Protein: CASSRPMRNSPLHF.